The T cell receptor (beta chain) under discussion was sequenced for a study of blood T cell repertoires in COVID-19. Study-wide background: Collection of acute and convalescent COVID-19 samples took place in the United States, Italy and Spain.

Authors' data handling: Scientists estimated how many nucleated cells there were by amplifying reference gene primers. TCRdb keeps only in-frame clones here, not all; method: immunoSEQ multiplex PCR. V and J calls and clone size are as listed in that table; D and trimming were resolved from the DNA. The repertoire holds about 430,000 clones, with roughly 89% as singletons. V dropped 1 base and J dropped 9 bases, with 13 bases sitting between them. Germline values: CDR1 LGHDT, CDR2 YNNKEL (reference sequence). The CDR3 is made up of 14 amino acids. The Seattle patients, enrolled during active infection, were followed longitudinally.

V gene TRBV3-1 (or the pseudogene TRBV3-2) combines with J gene TRBJ2-1, with TRBD2 as a possible D gene (6 bases). The receptor was isolated from a man aged 18 to 30 with COVID-19, enrolled during active disease. Sequencing used peripheral blood. CDR3 DNA: TGTGCCAGCAGCCAAGTTAGCGGAGTCGGTGAGCAGTTCTTC. This codes for CASSQVSGVGEQFF.